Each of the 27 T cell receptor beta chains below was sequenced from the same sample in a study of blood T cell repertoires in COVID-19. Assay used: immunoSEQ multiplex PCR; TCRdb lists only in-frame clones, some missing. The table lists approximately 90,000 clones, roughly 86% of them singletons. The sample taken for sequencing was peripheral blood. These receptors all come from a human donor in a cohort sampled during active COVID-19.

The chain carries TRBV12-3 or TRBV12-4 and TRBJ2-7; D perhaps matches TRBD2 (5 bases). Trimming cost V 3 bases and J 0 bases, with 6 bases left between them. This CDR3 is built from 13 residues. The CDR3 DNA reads TGTGCCAGCAGTTTGGGGAGCTCCTACGAGCAGTACTTC. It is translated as CASSLGSSYEQYF.

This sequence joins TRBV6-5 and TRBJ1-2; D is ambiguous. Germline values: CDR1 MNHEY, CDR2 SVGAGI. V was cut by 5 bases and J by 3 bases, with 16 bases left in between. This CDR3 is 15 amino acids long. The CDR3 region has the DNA TGTGCCAGCAGTCCAACCGGGAGAGGAGACTATGGCTACACCTTC. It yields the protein CASSPTGRGDYGYTF.

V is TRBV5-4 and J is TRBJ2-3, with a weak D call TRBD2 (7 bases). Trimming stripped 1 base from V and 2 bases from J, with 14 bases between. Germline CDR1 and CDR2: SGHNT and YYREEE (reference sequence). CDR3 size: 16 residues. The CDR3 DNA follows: TGTGCCAGCAGCTTGCACGGGGGGCCTCTCACAGATACGCAGTATTTT. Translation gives CASSLHGGPLTDTQYF.

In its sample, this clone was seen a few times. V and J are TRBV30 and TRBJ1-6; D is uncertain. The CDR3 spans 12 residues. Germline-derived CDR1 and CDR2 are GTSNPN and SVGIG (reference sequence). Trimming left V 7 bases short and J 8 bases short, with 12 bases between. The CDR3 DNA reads TGTGCCTCCGCGACACCTGATTCACCCCTCCACTTT. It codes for CASATPDSPLHF.

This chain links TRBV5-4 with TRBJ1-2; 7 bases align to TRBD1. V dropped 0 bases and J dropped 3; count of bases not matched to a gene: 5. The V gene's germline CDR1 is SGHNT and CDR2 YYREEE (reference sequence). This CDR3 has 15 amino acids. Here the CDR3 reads CASSLGSGTDYGYTF. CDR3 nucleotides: TGTGCCAGCAGCTTGGGATCCGGGACAGACTATGGCTACACCTTC. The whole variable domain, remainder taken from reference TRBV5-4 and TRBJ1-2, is ETGVTQSPTHLIKTRGQQVTLRCSSQSGHNTVSWYQQALGQGPQFIFQYYREEENGRGNFPPRFSGLQFPNYSSELNVNALELDDSALYLCASSLGSGTDYGYTFGSGTRLTVV.

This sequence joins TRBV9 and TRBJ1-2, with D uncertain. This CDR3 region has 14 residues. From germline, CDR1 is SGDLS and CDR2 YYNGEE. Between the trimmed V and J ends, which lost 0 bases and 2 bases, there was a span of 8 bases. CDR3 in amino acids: CASSVDAANYGYTF. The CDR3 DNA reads TGTGCCAGCAGCGTAGACGCGGCAAACTATGGCTACACCTTC.

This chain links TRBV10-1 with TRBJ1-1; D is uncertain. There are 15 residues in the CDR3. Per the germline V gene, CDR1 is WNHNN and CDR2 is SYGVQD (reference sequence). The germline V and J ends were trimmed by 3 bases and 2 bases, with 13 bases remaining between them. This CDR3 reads CASSDHLTSNTEAFF. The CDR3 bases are TGCGCCAGCAGTGATCACTTGACATCTAACACTGAAGCTTTCTTT.

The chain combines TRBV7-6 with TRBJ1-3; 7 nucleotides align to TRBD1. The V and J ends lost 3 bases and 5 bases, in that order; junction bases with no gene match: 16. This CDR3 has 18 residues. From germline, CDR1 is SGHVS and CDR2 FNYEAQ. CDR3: CASSFSTGAYGSRNTIYF. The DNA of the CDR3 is TGTGCCAGCAGCTTCTCCACAGGGGCATATGGATCCCGAAACACCATATATTTT. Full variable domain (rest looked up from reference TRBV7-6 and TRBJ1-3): GAGVSQSPRYKVTKRGQDVALRCDPISGHVSLYWYRQALGQGPEFLTYFNYEAQQDKSGLPNDRFSAERPEGSISTLTIQRTEQRDSAMYRCASSFSTGAYGSRNTIYFGEGSWLTVV.

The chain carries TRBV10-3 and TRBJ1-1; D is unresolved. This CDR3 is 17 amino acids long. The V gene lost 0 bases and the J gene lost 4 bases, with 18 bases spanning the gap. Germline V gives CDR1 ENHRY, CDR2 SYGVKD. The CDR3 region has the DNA TGTGCCATCAGTGAGTCGATCCAGCGGGGAATGGGCACTGAAGCTTTCTTT. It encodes CAISESIQRGMGTEAFF.

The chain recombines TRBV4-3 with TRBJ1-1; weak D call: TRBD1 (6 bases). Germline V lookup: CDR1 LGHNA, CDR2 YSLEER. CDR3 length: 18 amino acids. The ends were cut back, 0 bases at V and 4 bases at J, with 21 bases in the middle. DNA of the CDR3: TGCGCCAGCAGCCAAGAGCACAGGACAGCCCTCCTGGGCACTGAAGCTTTCTTT. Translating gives CASSQEHRTALLGTEAFF.

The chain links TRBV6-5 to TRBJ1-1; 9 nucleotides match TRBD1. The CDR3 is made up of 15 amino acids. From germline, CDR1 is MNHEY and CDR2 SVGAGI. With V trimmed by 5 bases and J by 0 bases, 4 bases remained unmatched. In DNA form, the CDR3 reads TGTGCCAGCAGTCCAGACAGGGGGATGAACACTGAAGCTTTCTTT. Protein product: CASSPDRGMNTEAFF.

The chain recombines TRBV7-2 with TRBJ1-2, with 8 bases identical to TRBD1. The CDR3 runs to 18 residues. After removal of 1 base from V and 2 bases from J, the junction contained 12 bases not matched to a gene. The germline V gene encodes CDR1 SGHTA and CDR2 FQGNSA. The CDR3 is CASSLVTPGQGRNYGYTF. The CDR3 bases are TGTGCCAGCAGCTTAGTGACACCAGGACAGGGACGAAACTATGGCTACACCTTC.

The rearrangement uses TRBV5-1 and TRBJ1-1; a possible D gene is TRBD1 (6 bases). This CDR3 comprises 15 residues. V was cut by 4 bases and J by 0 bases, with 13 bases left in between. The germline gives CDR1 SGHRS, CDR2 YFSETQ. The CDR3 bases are TGCGCCAGCAGCCGAGTCGGGGGGCTGAACACTGAAGCTTTCTTT. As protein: CASSRVGGLNTEAFF.

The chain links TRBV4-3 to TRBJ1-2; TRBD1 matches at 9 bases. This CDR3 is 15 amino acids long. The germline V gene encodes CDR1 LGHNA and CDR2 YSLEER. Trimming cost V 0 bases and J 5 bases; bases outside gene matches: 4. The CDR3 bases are TGCGCCAGCAGCCAAGAGGGGACAGGGCGTTATGGCTACACCTTC. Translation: CASSQEGTGRYGYTF.

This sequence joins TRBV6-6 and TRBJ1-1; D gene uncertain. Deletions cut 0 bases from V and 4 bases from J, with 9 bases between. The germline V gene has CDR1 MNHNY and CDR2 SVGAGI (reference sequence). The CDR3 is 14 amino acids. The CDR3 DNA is TGTGCCAGCAGTTACTCCCCAGAGGGCACTGAAGCTTTCTTT. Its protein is CASSYSPEGTEAFF.

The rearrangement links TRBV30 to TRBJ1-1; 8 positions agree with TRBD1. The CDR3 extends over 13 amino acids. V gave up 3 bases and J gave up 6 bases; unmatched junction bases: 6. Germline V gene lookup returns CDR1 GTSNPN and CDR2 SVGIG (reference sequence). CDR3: CAWRPDRASEAFF. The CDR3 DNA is TGTGCCTGGAGGCCGGACAGGGCCTCTGAAGCTTTCTTT.

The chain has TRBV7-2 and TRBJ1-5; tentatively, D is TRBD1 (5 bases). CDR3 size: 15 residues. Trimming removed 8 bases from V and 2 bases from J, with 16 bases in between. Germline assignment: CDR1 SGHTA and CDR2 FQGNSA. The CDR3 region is CASSPPGGGNQPQHF. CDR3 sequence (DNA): TGTGCCAGCTCCCCCCCGGGGGGTGGCAATCAGCCCCAGCATTTT.

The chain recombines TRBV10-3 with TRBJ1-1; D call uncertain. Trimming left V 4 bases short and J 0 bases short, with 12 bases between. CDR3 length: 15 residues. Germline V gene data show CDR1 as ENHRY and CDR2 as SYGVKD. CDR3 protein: CAISATGGVNTEAFF. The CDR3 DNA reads TGTGCCATCAGTGCAACTGGAGGAGTGAACACTGAAGCTTTCTTT.

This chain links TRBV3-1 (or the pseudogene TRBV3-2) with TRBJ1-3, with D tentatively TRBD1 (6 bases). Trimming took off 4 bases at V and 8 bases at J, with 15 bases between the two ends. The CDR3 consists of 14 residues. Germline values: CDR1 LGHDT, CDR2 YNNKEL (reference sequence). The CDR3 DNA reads TGTGCCAGCAGCCGGCAAATCAGGGGCTACACCATATATTTT. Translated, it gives CASSRQIRGYTIYF.

As DNA, the CDR3 is TGTGCCAGCAGTTTATACGTAGCGGGGGGGTTAGAGACCCAGTACTTC. It specifies CASSLYVAGGLETQYF. This chain joins TRBV3-1 (or the pseudogene TRBV3-2) and TRBJ2-5; 11 nucleotides align to TRBD2. Germline trimming cut 6 bases from V and 4 bases from J; bases unmatched to any gene: 10. The CDR3 spans 16 residues. Germline V gene sequence: CDR1 LGHDT, CDR2 YNNKEL (reference sequence).

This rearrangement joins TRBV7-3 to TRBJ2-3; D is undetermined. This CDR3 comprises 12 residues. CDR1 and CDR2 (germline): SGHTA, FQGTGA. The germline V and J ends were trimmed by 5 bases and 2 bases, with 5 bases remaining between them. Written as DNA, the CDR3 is TGTGCCAGCAGCGCGTACACAGATACGCAGTATTTT. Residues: CASSAYTDTQYF.

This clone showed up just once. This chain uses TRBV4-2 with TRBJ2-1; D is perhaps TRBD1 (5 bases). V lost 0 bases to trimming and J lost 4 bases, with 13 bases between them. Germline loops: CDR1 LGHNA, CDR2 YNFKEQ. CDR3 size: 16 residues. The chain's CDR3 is CASSQDRSGPYNEQFF. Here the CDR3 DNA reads TGTGCCAGCAGCCAAGATAGATCAGGGCCTTACAATGAGCAGTTCTTC.

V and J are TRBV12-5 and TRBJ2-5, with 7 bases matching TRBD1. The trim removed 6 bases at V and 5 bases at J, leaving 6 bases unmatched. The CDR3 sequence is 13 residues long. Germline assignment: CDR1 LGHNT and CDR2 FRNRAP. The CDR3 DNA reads TGTGCTAGTGGGACAGGGACCTGGGAGACCCAGTACTTC. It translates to CASGTGTWETQYF.

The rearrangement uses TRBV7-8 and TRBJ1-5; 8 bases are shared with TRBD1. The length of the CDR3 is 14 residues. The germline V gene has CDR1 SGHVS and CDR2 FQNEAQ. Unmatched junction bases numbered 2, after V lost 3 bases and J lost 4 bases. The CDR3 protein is CASSFGTGNQPQHF. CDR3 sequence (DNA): TGTGCCAGCAGCTTCGGGACAGGAAATCAGCCCCAGCATTTT.

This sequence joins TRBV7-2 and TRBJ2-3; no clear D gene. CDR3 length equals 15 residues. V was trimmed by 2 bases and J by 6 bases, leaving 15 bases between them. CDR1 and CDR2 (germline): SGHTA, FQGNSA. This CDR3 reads CASSLSLGSTDTQYF. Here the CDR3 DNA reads TGTGCCAGCAGCTTAAGTCTAGGAAGTACCGATACGCAGTATTTT.

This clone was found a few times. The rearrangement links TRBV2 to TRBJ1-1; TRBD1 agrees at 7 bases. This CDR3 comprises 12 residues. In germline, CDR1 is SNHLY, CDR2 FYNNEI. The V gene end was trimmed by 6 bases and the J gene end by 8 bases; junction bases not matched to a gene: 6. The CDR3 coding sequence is TGTGCCAGCAGCTACAGGGGTAGGGAAGCTTTCTTT. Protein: CASSYRGREAFF.

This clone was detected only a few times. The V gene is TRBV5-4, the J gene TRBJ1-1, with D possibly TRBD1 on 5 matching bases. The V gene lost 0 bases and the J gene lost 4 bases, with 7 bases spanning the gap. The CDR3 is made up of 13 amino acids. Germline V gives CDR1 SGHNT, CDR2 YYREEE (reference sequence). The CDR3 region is CASSLGGGTEAFF. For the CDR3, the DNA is TGTGCCAGCAGCTTGGGGGGCGGCACTGAAGCTTTCTTT.